The 4 T cell receptor beta chains below all came from one sample that was sequenced in a study of blood T cell repertoires in COVID-19. The protocol was immunoSEQ multiplex PCR, while the TCRdb copy is restricted to in-frame clones and leaves out a portion. The sample carries 250,000 to 350,000 clones, 84% recorded once. Sequenced sample: peripheral blood. The receptors were gathered from a human donor with COVID-19, enrolled during active disease. The donor label of this sample is uncertain.

This clone was counted a few times. The same CDR3 is also encoded by other DNA sequences in this sample. J is TRBJ2-7 and V is TRBV28; D may be TRBD1 (5 bases). The V end lost 10 bases, the J end lost 0 bases, and 10 bases lay between the germline ends. This CDR3 contains 12 residues. Germline values: CDR1 MDHEN, CDR2 SYDVKM. Here the CDR3 reads CATVGASYEQYF. As DNA, the CDR3 is TGTGCCACCGTAGGGGCCTCCTACGAGCAGTACTTC.

The chain combines TRBV7-2 with TRBJ1-5; 9 nucleotides agree with TRBD1. This CDR3 is built from 15 residues. Trimming cost V 4 bases and J 5 bases; bases outside gene matches: 6. Germline V gives CDR1 SGHTA, CDR2 FQGNSA. This CDR3 is CASSSRTGGDQPQHF. The CDR3 DNA follows: TGTGCCAGCAGCTCCCGCACAGGGGGCGATCAGCCCCAGCATTTT.

The chain is built from TRBV20-1 and TRBJ2-7, with a weak D call TRBD2 (5 bases). The CDR3 contains 11 residues. Germline CDR1 DFQATT, CDR2 SNEGSKA (reference sequence). The V gene lost 5 bases and the J gene lost 7 bases, with 12 bases spanning the gap. The DNA of the CDR3 is TGCAGTGCTGGAAATTCGGGGGAGCAGTACTTC. Translation gives CSAGNSGEQYF.

The chain carries TRBV3-1 (or the pseudogene TRBV3-2) and TRBJ2-5, with no clear D. V was trimmed by 1 base and J by 5 bases, leaving 8 bases between them. CDR1 and CDR2 (germline): LGHDT, YNNKEL (reference sequence). The CDR3 loop spans 13 amino acids. The CDR3 here is CASSQAGGETQYF. The CDR3, as DNA: TGTGCCAGCAGCCAAGCGGGTGGGGAGACCCAGTACTTC.